This T cell receptor (beta chain) appears in the sequencing data of a study of a mutant IDH1 vaccine in newly diagnosed glioma. For the study at large: Treated patients, roughly 62% male and roughly 40% female, averaged about 40 years of age.

Time point given: week 47, end of study. Vaccination comprised doses that each held 300 ug of mutant IDH1 20-mer peptide, plus topical imiquimod. About this clone: What it recognizes is unknown.

In germline, CDR1 is SGHRS, CDR2 YFSETQ. This CDR3 contains 13 residues. Trimming removed 0 bases at V and 8 bases at J, with 8 bases between. The repertoire was sequenced with immunoSEQ multiplex PCR; TCRdb's copy has only in-frame clones and lacks some. Of 35,000 to 45,000 clones listed, 60% to 75% are singletons. The TCR originated in a middle-aged man with glioma. The V and J genes are TRBV5-1 and TRBJ1-4; D is unresolved. Sequenced here: PBMCs, sampled from a glioma patient whose treatment included an IDH1 peptide vaccine. CDR3 loop: CASSLGGGEKLFF. DNA of the CDR3: TGCGCCAGCAGCTTGGGGGGTGGAGAAAAACTGTTTTTT.